This TCR beta chain emerged from a study of cytotoxic CD8 clonotypes in ibrutinib-treated CLL. As for the study in general: After median approximately 70 months, approximately 14 stayed in remission, about 12 progressed; responses roughly 25 partial, 2 complete.

Whole-study results and caveats: Timing of sampling differed between sustained-remission and progressing patients. Contraction or stability on treatment was seen for public clonotypes, which were uncommon.

Clones were read by immunoSEQ multiplex PCR, and TCRdb kept only the in-frame ones, dropping some. The sample shows fewer than 400,000 clones, over 60% of them seen only once. Of note for this clone: Its specificity is not known.

J was trimmed by 8 bases and V by 5 bases; bases with no gene match: 3. There are 11 residues in the CDR3. Germline loops: CDR1 DFQATT, CDR2 SNEGSKA (reference sequence). Roughly 2.1 micrograms of genomic DNA came from cryopreserved PBMCs for TCR beta libraries. This chain joins TRBV20-1 and TRBJ1-2; 9 bases match TRBD1. The clonotype was recovered from a human donor with chronic lymphocytic leukemia. The sequenced sample was PBMCs, obtained after 36 months of ibrutinib treatment. DNA for the CDR3: TGCAGTGCTCCGGACAGGGGCGGCTACACCTTC. This translates into CSAPDRGGYTF.